This T cell receptor beta chain stems from a study of T cell responses to AZD1222 COVID-19 vaccine. Findings of the study overall: Repertoires were obtained only post-peak T cell response. At 160-218 and 743-854, vaccine-associated CD4 TCRs were dominant, and they spanned spike.

Clones were read by immunoSEQ multiplex PCR, and TCRdb kept only the in-frame ones, dropping some. This table holds more than 70,000 clones, around nine tenths found once. CDR3 length: 14 residues. V lost 2 bases to trimming and J lost 1 base, with 9 bases between them. Germline V gene data show CDR1 as MNHEY and CDR2 as SVGEGT. On this clone itself: Its antigen remains unidentified.

The receptor comes from an adult in good health. The chain employs TRBV6-2 or TRBV6-3 and TRBJ2-7, with a possible D match to TRBD2 (5 bases). Sequenced material: peripheral blood, taken on day 0 of AZD1222 vaccination. The CDR3 sequence is CASSYKAESYEQYF. The CDR3 bases are TGTGCCAGCAGTTACAAAGCGGAGTCCTACGAGCAGTACTTC.